The subject of this entry is one T cell receptor (beta chain). What this receptor recognizes is not known. No base quality information exists; no much larger clone differs at one position. The sample is drawn from a study of siplizumab effects on memory and regulatory T cells (dated by TCRdb to the late 2010s). Some background on the complete study: The effect of the anti-CD2 antibody siplizumab on alloreactive T-cell subsets was examined in allogeneic mixed lymphocyte reactions constructed from human PBMCs. Findings and caveats that apply to the study as a whole: Whether proliferating Tregs from siplizumab cultures actually had suppressive function was not functionally confirmed. Sequences below about 10^-5 frequency were poorly captured, so only a minor fraction of alloreactive clones could be mapped to unstimulated subsets. A naive or memory phenotype could not be assigned to roughly 80-97% of proliferating CD4+ or CD8+ clones. In reactions with siplizumab, an average of about 62% of mappable alloreactive CD4+ clones were Treg-derived, compared with roughly 27% in control reactions. Greater diversity appeared to be present in unstimulated naive T cells than in memory T cells, and a substantial contribution to the alloresponse seemed to be made by naive cells. The cumulative frequency of alloreactive sequences that could be traced back to unstimulated CD4+ memory T cells was significantly reduced by siplizumab.

In the germline V gene, CDR1 corresponds to LGHNT and CDR2 to FRNRAP. V drops 5 bases and J drops 4 bases, leaving 20 bases in between. The CDR3 has 16 amino acids, counting the end cysteine and phenylalanine. CDR3 DNA is the only sequence kept; it has 48 bases, read in frame from the first base. Libraries were made using the immunoSEQ multiplex PCR assay. Each sample had 80,000 to 100,000 TCR templates assayed by the deep sequencing platform. Genomic DNA extracted from sorted T cells was the material used for TCRbeta CDR3 sequencing. The study's own analysis went as follows. The R programming language was used for clonal analysis of TCRbeta CDR3 data. Alloreactive CD4+ and CD8+ clones were identified by comparing unstimulated samples to CFSE-low samples taken after the reaction. By matching sequences to the repertoires of sorted unstimulated Treg and non-Treg cells, each alloreactive CD4+ clone was assigned a regulatory or non-regulatory origin. What TCRdb holds here is the immuneACCESS table cut down to in-frame rearrangements. Part of the clones is not present; checked against another copy, under half of the missing clones reflect an unresolved V gene, and the others are unexplained. The V and J calls and clone size come from that table; D and trimming were worked out from the DNA. The sample data list around 120,000 clones, and 90% to 95% of these were observed just once. Clones ranked in the top ten supply 1.5% to 2% of the sample.

Sorted unstimulated T cells, along with proliferating T cells recovered from mixed lymphocyte reactions, underwent TCRbeta CDR3 sequencing. Fresh whole blood from approximately ten HLA-typed healthy donors was used to isolate PBMCs. To map where alloreactive clones came from, CD4+ non-regulatory T cells in the unstimulated state were FACS-sorted. Sequences were obtained from non-Treg CD4+ T cells sorted from blood. The cell subset or site label on this specimen signifies: FACS-sorted unstimulated CD4+ non-regulatory T cells. This receptor was obtained from a human donor in good health. Rearrangement joined TRBV12-5 to TRBJ1-2; the D gene identity is not certain. The nucleotides read TGTGCTAGTGGTGGATGGGGAAGGGAGGAGAGCTATGGCTACACCTTC. It encodes CASGGWGREESYGYTF.